The 23 T cell receptor beta chains below all came from one sample that was sequenced in a study of blood T cell repertoires in COVID-19. Assay used: immunoSEQ multiplex PCR; TCRdb lists only in-frame clones, some missing. The sample includes fewer than 250,000 clones, around 87% of them seen just once. Source material: peripheral blood. These receptors all come from a man between 60 and 75 years old with acute or convalescent COVID-19.

This sequence joins TRBV7-3 and TRBJ2-7; 8 bases are shared with TRBD1. The germline V gene encodes CDR1 SGHTA and CDR2 FQGTGA. The CDR3 totals 13 residues. Trimming removed 5 bases from V and 3 bases from J; junction bases left unmatched: 3. The CDR3 DNA reads as TGTGCCAGCAGCCCCGGACAGGGCTACGAGCAGTACTTC. Protein product: CASSPGQGYEQYF.

This chain connects TRBV19 to TRBJ2-5; D uncertain. Germline values: CDR1 LNHDA, CDR2 SQIVND (reference sequence). V lost 5 bases to trimming and J lost 0 bases, with 7 bases between them. This CDR3 spans 13 amino acids. CDR3 region: CASSGQYQETQYF. The CDR3 coding sequence is TGTGCCAGTAGTGGGCAGTACCAAGAGACCCAGTACTTC.

This chain links TRBV28 with TRBJ1-4, with D possibly TRBD1 on 5 matching bases. V lost 5 bases to trimming and J lost 0 bases, with 10 bases between them. This CDR3 is built from 15 residues. Germline V gene lookup returns CDR1 MDHEN and CDR2 SYDVKM. The CDR3 DNA is TGTGCCAGCAGTATCGGGGGGTCAACTAATGAAAAACTGTTTTTT. This translates into CASSIGGSTNEKLFF.

Here the CDR3 reads CASSARPGGGFTTNEKLFF. Written as DNA, the CDR3 is TGTGCCAGCAGCGCGCGTCCGGGGGGCGGTTTCACAACTAATGAAAAACTGTTTTTT. The chain combines TRBV11-2 with TRBJ1-4, with D perhaps matching TRBD1 (6 bases). The germline gives CDR1 SGHAT, CDR2 FQNNGV. Trimming pared 5 bases from V and 0 bases from J, leaving 22 bases between. This CDR3 comprises 19 residues.

This chain links TRBV11-1 with TRBJ2-4, with D perhaps matching TRBD2 (5 bases). The CDR3 has 15 amino acids. Trimming took 3 bases from V and 1 from J, leaving 10 bases between them. Germline V gene sequence: CDR1 SGHAT, CDR2 FQDESV (reference sequence). The CDR3: CASSFLRGAKNIQYF. The CDR3 DNA sequence: TGTGCCAGCAGCTTCCTTCGGGGTGCCAAAAACATTCAGTACTTC.

This chain connects TRBV6-6 to TRBJ1-6; 10 bases line up with TRBD1. Germline V CDR1 and CDR2: MNHNY, SVGAGI (reference sequence). The CDR3 is made up of 14 amino acids. J lost 6 bases, V lost 7 bases, and 3 bases had no gene match. The CDR3 loop reads CASNGDRGNSPLHF. In DNA form, the CDR3 reads TGTGCCAGCAACGGGGACAGGGGTAATTCACCCCTCCACTTT.

The rearrangement joins TRBV4-1 to TRBJ1-6; D may be TRBD1 (6 bases). Germline CDR1 and CDR2: MGHRA and YSYEKL. The length of the CDR3 is 15 residues. The ends were cut back, 6 bases at V and 7 bases at J, with 16 bases in the middle. The CDR3 DNA follows: TGCGCCAGCAGGCCTTTGGGGGCGTTAAATTCACCCCTCCACTTT. Translation: CASRPLGALNSPLHF.

The table lists this clone with a count of one. This sequence joins TRBV5-1 and TRBJ1-3, with D unresolved. Deletions cut 0 bases from V and 0 bases from J, with 7 bases between. CDR1 SGHRS and CDR2 YFSETQ come from the germline V gene. The CDR3 sequence is 15 residues long. CDR3 sequence (DNA): TGCGCCAGCAGCTTGGGGGCAGCCTCTGGAAACACCATATATTTT. Its protein product is CASSLGAASGNTIYF.

The gene calls are TRBV7-2 and TRBJ1-1; possibly TRBD1 for D (6 bases). Per germline, CDR1 SGHTA and CDR2 FQGNSA. CDR3 length: 13 amino acids. V was pared by 5 bases and J by 4 bases, with 11 bases between. Here the CDR3 DNA reads TGTGCCAGCAGCACACAGGGAATCACTGAAGCTTTCTTT. This encodes CASSTQGITEAFF. Using reference TRBV7-2 and TRBJ1-1 for the parts outside the CDR3, the full variable domain is GAGVSQSPSNKVTEKGKDVELRCDPISGHTALYWYRQSLGQGLEFLIYFQGNSAPDKSGLPSDRFSAERTGGSVSTLTIQRTQQEDSAVYLCASSTQGITEAFFGQGTRLTVV.

V is TRBV5-1 and J is TRBJ2-2; D is ambiguous. The germline V gene encodes CDR1 SGHRS and CDR2 YFSETQ. This CDR3 is 15 amino acids long. V was cut by 0 bases and J by 0 bases, with 6 bases left in between. CDR3: CASSLVRANTGELFF. The CDR3 DNA follows: TGCGCCAGCAGCTTGGTTCGAGCGAACACCGGGGAGCTGTTTTTT.

V and J are TRBV18 and TRBJ1-2, with TRBD1 matching 7 bases. Germline trimming cut 4 bases from V and 6 bases from J; bases unmatched to any gene: 11. Germline CDR1 reads KGHSH; CDR2 reads LQKENI. CDR3 length: 15 residues. The CDR3 region has the DNA TGTGCCAGCTCACTTGATCCGACAGGGAGCCATGGCTACACCTTC. It is translated as CASSLDPTGSHGYTF.

This chain uses TRBV7-8 with TRBJ1-1; possibly TRBD1 for D (6 bases). Germline loops: CDR1 SGHVS, CDR2 FQNEAQ. The CDR3 extends over 16 amino acids. Trimming took off 0 bases at V and 1 base at J, with 12 bases between the two ends. The CDR3 nucleotides are TGTGCCAGCAGCTTAGCCAGGGGACGCACGAACACTGAAGCTTTCTTT. Residues: CASSLARGRTNTEAFF.

Comment on this clone: One end of the junction is discordant with germline, which a read error may explain. The rearrangement joins TRBV6-5 to TRBJ2-1; 8 nucleotides match TRBD2. The CDR3 length is 14 residues. Germline CDR1 reads MNHEY; CDR2 reads SVGAGI. For the CDR3, the DNA is TGTGCCAGCACTTACGGGGGGGGATACAATGAGCAGTTCTTC. Translated, it gives CASTYGGGYNEQFF.

The chain couples TRBV3-1 (or the pseudogene TRBV3-2) to TRBJ2-7, with D possibly TRBD2 on 5 matching bases. Germline V gene data show CDR1 as LGHDT and CDR2 as YNNKEL (reference sequence). The CDR3 covers 13 residues. Deletions cut 5 bases from V and 1 base from J, with 9 bases between. DNA of the CDR3: TGTGCCAGCAGCGACACTAGTTCCTACGAGCAGTACTTC. Translation: CASSDTSSYEQYF.

The chain carries TRBV2 and TRBJ2-1; 8 positions match TRBD2. J was trimmed by 2 bases and V by 3 bases; bases with no gene match: 9. CDR1 and CDR2 from the germline V gene are SNHLY and FYNNEI. CDR3 length equals 17 residues. The CDR3 coding sequence is TGTGCCAGCAGTGATCTTGGACGGGGGGGCACCTACAATGAGCAGTTCTTC. Translation: CASSDLGRGGTYNEQFF. Combining the CDR3 with reference TRBV2 and TRBJ2-1 gives the whole variable domain EPEVTQTPSHQVTQMGQEVILRCVPISNHLYFYWYRQILGQKVEFLVSFYNNEISEKSEIFDDQFSVERPDGSNFTLKIRSTKLEDSAMYFCASSDLGRGGTYNEQFFGPGTRLTVL.

This clone was observed once. This chain links TRBV21-1 with TRBJ1-5; TRBD1, the table's D call, was not compared with the DNA. TRBV21-1 is termed a pseudogene. This CDR3 region has 16 residues. The CDR3, as DNA: TGTGCCAGCAGGATAACCGGGACAGGACTCAATCAGCCCCAGCATTTT. Translation gives CASRITGTGLNQPQHF.

The V and J genes are TRBV28 and TRBJ1-4; D is perhaps TRBD1 (5 bases). This CDR3 is built from 16 residues. Trimming took 0 bases from V and 4 from J, leaving 12 bases between them. Germline CDR1 reads MDHEN; CDR2 reads SYDVKM. DNA for the CDR3: TGTGCCAGCAGTTTATGGTACAGGCGGAATAATGAAAAACTGTTTTTT. This codes for CASSLWYRRNNEKLFF. The variable domain in full, completed from reference TRBV28 and TRBJ1-4, reads DVKVTQSSRYLVKRTGEKVFLECVQDMDHENMFWYRQDPGLGLRLIYFSYDVKMKEKGDIPEGYSVSREKKERFSLILESASTNQTSMYLCASSLWYRRNNEKLFFGSGTQLSVL.

The rearrangement joins TRBV6-1 to TRBJ1-3; D perhaps matches TRBD1 (5 bases). Between the trimmed V and J ends, which lost 3 bases and 2 bases, there was a span of 17 bases. Germline CDR1 is MNHNS and CDR2 is SASEGT. There are 17 residues in the CDR3. The CDR3 spells CASSEILGRGTGNTIYF. The CDR3 DNA follows: TGTGCCAGCAGTGAGATCTTGGGGCGCGGGACTGGAAACACCATATATTTT.

The gene calls are TRBV3-1 (or the pseudogene TRBV3-2) and TRBJ2-2, with 7 bases lining up with TRBD2. CDR3 length: 16 residues. The V gene's germline CDR1 is LGHDT and CDR2 YNNKEL (reference sequence). After removal of 0 bases from V and 6 bases from J, the junction contained 7 bases not matched to a gene. The DNA for the CDR3 is TGTGCCAGCAGCCAAGATGGGGGGGTGAAGGCCGGGGAGCTGTTTTTT. This translates into CASSQDGGVKAGELFF.

The V gene is TRBV28, the J gene TRBJ2-6, with D maybe TRBD1 (6 bases). The CDR3 is 16 residues long. In germline, CDR1 is MDHEN, CDR2 SYDVKM. V shed 11 bases and J shed 0 bases, with 17 bases lying between them. The CDR3, as DNA: TGTGCCTCCGACAGGAAACTAAACTCTGGGGCCAACGTCCTGACTTTC. It is translated as CASDRKLNSGANVLTF.

This chain's CDR3 is CASSLGWLPEAFF. The CDR3 region has the DNA TGTGCCAGCAGTTTAGGTTGGCTTCCGGAAGCTTTCTTT. The V call is TRBV12-3 or TRBV12-4, the J call TRBJ1-1, with D hard to call. The CDR3 has 13 residues. V lost 1 base and J lost 8, with 11 bases in between.

The genes are TRBV4-1 and TRBJ1-1; TRBD1 matches 9 bases. V dropped 4 bases and J dropped 1; count of bases not matched to a gene: 10. The CDR3 runs to 17 residues. CDR1 is MGHRA and CDR2 is YSYEKL in the germline V gene. The CDR3 nucleotides read TGCGCCAGCAGCCCCAAATACGGACAGGGGCCGAACACTGAAGCTTTCTTT. Protein: CASSPKYGQGPNTEAFF.

V is TRBV14 and J is TRBJ2-1; TRBD1 matches 9 bases. This CDR3 comprises 16 residues. In germline, CDR1 is SGHDN, CDR2 FVKESK. With V trimmed by 4 bases and J by 3 bases, 7 bases remained unmatched. The chain's CDR3 is CASSRRDRVGYNEQFF. In nucleotides, the CDR3 is TGTGCCAGCAGCCGCCGGGACAGGGTAGGCTACAATGAGCAGTTCTTC.